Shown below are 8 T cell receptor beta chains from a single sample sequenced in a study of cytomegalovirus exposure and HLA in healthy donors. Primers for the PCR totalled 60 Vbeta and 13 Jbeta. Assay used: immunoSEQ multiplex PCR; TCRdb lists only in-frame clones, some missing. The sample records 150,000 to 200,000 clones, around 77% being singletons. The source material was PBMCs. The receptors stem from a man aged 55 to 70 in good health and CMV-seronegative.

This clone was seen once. The CDR3 loop reads CASTPTGGGNSPLHF. The CDR3 DNA sequence: TGTGCCAGCACCCCGACAGGGGGCGGGAATTCACCCCTCCACTTT. The chain links TRBV6-5 to TRBJ1-6, with 10 bases fitting TRBD1. The CDR3 contains 15 residues. CDR1 and CDR2 (germline): MNHEY, SVGAGI. With 7 bases clipped from V and 7 bases from J, the junction kept 7 bases outside the gene matches.

The CDR3 loop is CASSLLEGAFTGELFF. CDR3 DNA: TGTGCCAGCAGCTTGTTAGAGGGGGCTTTCACCGGGGAGCTGTTTTTT. The chain has TRBV5-5 and TRBJ2-2; TRBD1 matches 7 bases. V trimming: 1 base; J trimming: 4 bases; junction bases outside the gene matches: 7. The germline gives CDR1 SGHKS, CDR2 YYEKEE (reference sequence). This CDR3 is built from 16 residues.

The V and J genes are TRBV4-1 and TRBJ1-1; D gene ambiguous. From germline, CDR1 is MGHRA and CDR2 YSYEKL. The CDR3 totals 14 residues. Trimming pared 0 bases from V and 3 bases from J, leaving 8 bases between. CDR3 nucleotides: TGCGCCAGCAGCCAAGATTGGACTTACACTGAAGCTTTCTTT. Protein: CASSQDWTYTEAFF.

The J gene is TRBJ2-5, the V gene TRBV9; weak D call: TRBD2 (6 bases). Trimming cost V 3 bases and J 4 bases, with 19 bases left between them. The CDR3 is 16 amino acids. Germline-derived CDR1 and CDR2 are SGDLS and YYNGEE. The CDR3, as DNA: TGTGCCAGCAGCGCGAAAGACGGGACTCTAGCAGAGACCCAGTACTTC. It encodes CASSAKDGTLAETQYF. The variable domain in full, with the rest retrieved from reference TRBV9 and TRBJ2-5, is DSGVTQTPKHLITATGQRVTLRCSPRSGDLSVYWYQQSLDQGLQFLIQYYNGEERAKGNILERFSAQQFPDLHSELNLSSLELGDSALYFCASSAKDGTLAETQYFGPGTRLLVL.

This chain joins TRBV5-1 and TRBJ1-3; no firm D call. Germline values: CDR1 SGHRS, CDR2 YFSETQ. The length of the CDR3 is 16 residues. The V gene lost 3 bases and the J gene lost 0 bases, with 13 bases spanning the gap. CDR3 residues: CASSYNQAFSGNTIYF. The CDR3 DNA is TGCGCCAGCAGCTACAATCAGGCATTCTCTGGAAACACCATATATTTT.

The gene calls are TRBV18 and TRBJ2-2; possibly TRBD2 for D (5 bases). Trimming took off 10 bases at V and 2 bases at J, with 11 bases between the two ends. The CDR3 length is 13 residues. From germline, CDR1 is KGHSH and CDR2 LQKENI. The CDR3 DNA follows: TGTGCCACCCTACCGGGAAACACCGGGGAGCTGTTTTTT. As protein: CATLPGNTGELFF.

CDR3 amino acids: CASSGTSGGSTDTQYF. For the CDR3, the DNA is TGTGCCAGCAGTGGGACTAGCGGGGGGAGCACAGATACGCAGTATTTT. The rearrangement links TRBV6-1 to TRBJ2-3, with 14 bases aligning to TRBD2. Germline trimming cut 4 bases from V and 0 bases from J; bases unmatched to any gene: 0. The V gene's germline CDR1 is MNHNS and CDR2 SASEGT. The CDR3 runs to 16 residues.

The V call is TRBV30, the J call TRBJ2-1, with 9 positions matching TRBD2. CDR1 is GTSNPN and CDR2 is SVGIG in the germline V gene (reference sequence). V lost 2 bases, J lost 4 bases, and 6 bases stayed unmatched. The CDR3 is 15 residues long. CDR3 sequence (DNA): TGTGCCTGGAGTTGGGCTAGCGGGATGTACAATGAGCAGTTCTTC. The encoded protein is CAWSWASGMYNEQFF.